This T cell receptor beta chain was obtained from a study of a mutant IDH1 vaccine in newly diagnosed glioma. Study details: The treated population exhibited a male proportion of about 60%, a female proportion of around 38%, and a mean age of 40.4 years. Earlier care involved radiotherapy, temozolomide, or both, and the majority received both. Whole-study results and caveats: Patients showed vaccine-induced immune responses at a rate of about 93%.

Germline values: CDR1 SGHNT, CDR2 YYREEE (reference sequence). The V gene end was trimmed by 4 bases and the J gene end by 14 bases; junction bases not matched to a gene: 14. The CDR3 runs to 16 residues. Time point defined: week 35, safety follow-up. Every single dose of the vaccine, 300 ug of mutant IDH1 20-mer peptide, came with topical imiquimod. All eight of the vaccinations patients received fell in weeks 1, 3, 5, 7, 11, 15, 19 and 23. Regarding this clone: Its antigen is as yet unknown.

Clones were sequenced by immunoSEQ multiplex PCR, and TCRdb holds only the in-frame ones, with some missing. The table records about 48,000 clones, 79% of them present only once. This chain uses TRBV5-4 with TRBJ1-6; 11 nucleotides line up with TRBD1. The starting material was PBMCs, obtained from a glioma patient whose treatment included an IDH1 peptide vaccine. The receptor was isolated from a man aged 40-50 years with glioma. In DNA form, the CDR3 reads TGTGCCAGCAGCCTGGACAGGGGGCAAGAATTCAAATCCCTCCACTTT. Its translation is CASSLDRGQEFKSLHF.